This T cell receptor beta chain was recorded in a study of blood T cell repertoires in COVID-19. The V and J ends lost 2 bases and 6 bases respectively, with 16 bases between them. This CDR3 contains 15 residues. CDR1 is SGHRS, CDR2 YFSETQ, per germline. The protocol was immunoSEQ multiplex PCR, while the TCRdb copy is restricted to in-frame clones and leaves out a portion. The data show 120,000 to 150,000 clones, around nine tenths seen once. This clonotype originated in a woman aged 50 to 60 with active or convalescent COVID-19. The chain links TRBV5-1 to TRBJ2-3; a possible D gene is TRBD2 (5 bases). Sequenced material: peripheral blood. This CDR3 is CASSFEREHLDTQYF. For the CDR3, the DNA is TGCGCCAGCAGCTTCGAGAGGGAACATTTGGATACGCAGTATTTT.